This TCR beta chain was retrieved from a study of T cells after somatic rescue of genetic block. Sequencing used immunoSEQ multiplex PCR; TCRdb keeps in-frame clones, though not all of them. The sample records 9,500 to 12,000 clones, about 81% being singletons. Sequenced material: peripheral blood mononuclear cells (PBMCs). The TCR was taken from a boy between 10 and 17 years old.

CDR3 sequence reads: CASSPRGGRANEQFF. The CDR3 coding sequence is TGTGCCAGCAGCCCCCGGGGCGGGAGGGCCAACGAGCAGTTCTTC. The rearrangement uses TRBV7-9 and TRBJ2-1; 9 bases match TRBD2. The CDR3 runs 15 residues. The germline V gene has CDR1 SEHNR and CDR2 FQNEAQ (reference sequence). V was clipped by 5 bases and J by 10 bases; unmatched bases: 12.